This entry lists 11 T cell receptor beta chains sequenced from one sample in a study of cytomegalovirus exposure and HLA in healthy donors. With 60 Vbeta and 13 Jbeta primers, the PCR was carried out. Sequenced by immunoSEQ multiplex PCR; TCRdb stores in-frame clones only, minus some. The sample shows some 160,000 clones, roughly 79% of them seen only once. Sequencing used PBMCs. These receptors were obtained from a middle-aged man in good health and CMV-seronegative.

About this clone itself: The junction shows a germline mismatch at one end, possibly a read error. This chain links TRBV30 with TRBJ2-6, with D possibly matching TRBD1 (5 bases). Germline V gene lookup returns CDR1 GTSNPN and CDR2 SVGIG (reference sequence). The CDR3 totals 13 residues. CDR3 in DNA: TGTGCCCGAAAAACAGCTGGGGCCAACGGCCTGACTTTC. It is translated as CARKTAGANGLTF.

V and J are TRBV9 and TRBJ2-1; tentative D call: TRBD2 (6 bases). The CDR3 contains 14 residues. The V and J ends lost 0 bases and 3 bases respectively, with 7 bases between them. CDR1 and CDR2 from the germline V gene are SGDLS and YYNGEE. The CDR3, as DNA: TGTGCCAGCAGCGTAGAGGACTACTACAATGAGCAGTTCTTC. Its translation: CASSVEDYYNEQFF.

The gene calls are TRBV9 and TRBJ1-4; 10 bases map to TRBD1. CDR1 is SGDLS and CDR2 is YYNGEE in the germline V gene. This CDR3 spans 14 amino acids. With V trimmed by 7 bases and J by 6 bases, 6 bases remained unmatched. Here the CDR3 DNA reads TGTGCCAGCGGAACCGGGACAGGGGATGAAAAACTGTTTTTT. Translating gives CASGTGTGDEKLFF.

This rearrangement joins TRBV4-1 to TRBJ2-2, with 7 bases lining up with TRBD1. Germline V gives CDR1 MGHRA, CDR2 YSYEKL. This CDR3 comprises 15 residues. J gave up 0 bases and V 4 bases, and 2 bases lay outside the gene matches. The CDR3 region has the DNA TGCGCCAGCAGCCCCGGACAGGCGAACACCGGGGAGCTGTTTTTT. Encoded protein: CASSPGQANTGELFF.

The V and J genes are TRBV5-1 and TRBJ2-1, with 12 bases lining up with TRBD2. V gave up 3 bases and J gave up 8 bases; unmatched junction bases: 12. The germline CDR1 and CDR2 sequences are SGHRS and YFSETQ. CDR3 length equals 17 residues. The CDR3: CASSSGLAGTLQDEQFF. The DNA of the CDR3 is TGCGCCAGCAGCTCAGGACTAGCGGGAACCCTCCAAGATGAGCAGTTCTTC.

This chain uses TRBV4-1 with TRBJ2-3; 10 bases match TRBD2. CDR1 and CDR2 from the germline V gene are MGHRA and YSYEKL. CDR3 size: 18 residues. Trimming at V came to 4 bases and at J to 4 bases, leaving 14 bases not matched to a gene. The CDR3 DNA follows: TGCGCCAGCAGCCTCATCTTAAAGCGGGAGGGCCTCGCAGATACGCAGTATTTT. Translated: CASSLILKREGLADTQYF.

This clone occurred many times. The V gene is TRBV27, the J gene TRBJ1-1; D not certain. The CDR3 extends over 14 amino acids. V gave up 2 bases and J gave up 5 bases, with 12 bases separating them. In germline, CDR1 is MNHEY, CDR2 SMNVEV (reference sequence). CDR3 DNA sequence: TGTGCCAGCAGTTTAACAGACCCGGGGACTGAAGCTTTCTTT. It translates to CASSLTDPGTEAFF.

The CDR3 DNA reads TGTGCCAGCAGGTCACCGGGACTAGCGGCCTCCTACAATGAGCAGTTCTTC. This encodes CASRSPGLAASYNEQFF. The J gene is TRBJ2-1, the V gene TRBV7-9; TRBD2 matches at 11 bases. CDR3 length equals 17 residues. V trimming: 6 bases; J trimming: 0 bases; junction bases outside the gene matches: 7. The germline gives CDR1 SEHNR, CDR2 FQNEAQ (reference sequence).

The rearrangement links TRBV12-5 to TRBJ2-3; D is perhaps TRBD1 (5 bases). V lost 1 base and J lost 1, with 9 bases in between. The germline CDR1 and CDR2 sequences are LGHNT and FRNRAP. The CDR3 contains 15 residues. CDR3: CASGLDSQGTDTQYF. CDR3 in DNA: TGTGCTAGTGGTTTGGACTCACAGGGCACAGATACGCAGTATTTT. Complete variable domain (other parts from reference TRBV12-5 and TRBJ2-3): DARVTQTPRHKVTEMGQEVTMRCQPILGHNTVFWYRQTMMQGLELLAYFRNRAPLDDSGMPKDRFSAEMPDATLATLKIQPSEPRDSAVYFCASGLDSQGTDTQYFGPGTRLTVL.

This chain joins TRBV9 and TRBJ2-4, with D possibly TRBD2 on 6 matching bases. Trimming shortened V by 4 bases and J by 6 bases, and 14 bases separated the two germline ends. This CDR3 has 14 amino acids. Germline V gene lookup returns CDR1 SGDLS and CDR2 YYNGEE. The CDR3 is CASSPMERANIQYF. DNA for the CDR3: TGTGCCAGCAGCCCAATGGAGCGGGCAAACATTCAGTACTTC.

The V gene is TRBV19, the J gene TRBJ1-2; TRBD1 aligns across 7 bases. The junction had 6 bases not matched to a gene; V was cut back by 3 bases and J by 8 bases. Germline CDR1 is LNHDA and CDR2 is SQIVND (reference sequence). This CDR3 region has 13 residues. The CDR3 here is CASSIADRPGYTF. CDR3 nucleotide sequence: TGTGCCAGTAGTATCGCGGACAGGCCCGGCTACACCTTC.